The clone carrying this T cell receptor (beta chain) was seen more than once but under ten times. The sample belongs to a study of response to subunit inactivated influenza vaccine. Germline V lookup: CDR1 MNHEY, CDR2 SVGEGT. The CDR3 totals 15 residues. Trimming cost V 6 bases and J 0 bases, with 14 bases left between them. TCRdb passed the RT-PCR reads through MiXCR, listing each CDR3 protein once. This sample has around 600,000 distinct CDR3 sequences; roughly 10% occur once, and the top ten carry approximately 10%. The same data also contributed to another study, on T cells expressing NK-cell markers. That work adds: In generating TCR beta cDNA, 5'RACE template switching with UMIs was used. Cells sorted as CD3+CD56+NKG2C+, CD3+CD56+NKG2C- and CD3+CD56-NKG2C+ T cells supplied the TCR beta repertoires. Five to seven of the donors carried dominant NKG2C+ clonotypes that took up 1.0-7.0% of their CD8+ T cells. There were a handful of donors in whom these clonotypes also led the CD3+CD56-NKG2C+ fraction. Whether the expanded NKG2C+ T cell clones recognized HCMV remained unclear.

Sequenced here: PBMCs from blood, sampled on the day of vaccination. This chain links TRBV6-2 or TRBV6-3 with TRBJ2-5, with D possibly TRBD1 on 6 matching bases. This receptor was taken from a man aged 50 or older who received an inactivated influenza vaccine. The CDR3 DNA reads TGTGCCAGCAGCAAGGATACAGGGTACCAAGAGACCCAGTACTTC. It encodes CASSKDTGYQETQYF.